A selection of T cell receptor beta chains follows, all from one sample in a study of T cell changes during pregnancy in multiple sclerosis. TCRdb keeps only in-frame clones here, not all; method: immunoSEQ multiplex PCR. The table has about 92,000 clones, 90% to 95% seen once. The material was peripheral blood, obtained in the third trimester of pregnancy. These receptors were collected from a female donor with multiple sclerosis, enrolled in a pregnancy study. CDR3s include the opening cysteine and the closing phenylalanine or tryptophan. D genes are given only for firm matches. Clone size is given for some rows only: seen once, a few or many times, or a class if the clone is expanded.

CDR3 protein: CASSLPGGQGNEQFF
CDR3 DNA: TGTGCCAGCAGCTTACCGGGAGGGCAGGGAAATGAGCAGTTCTTC
J gene: TRBJ2-1
V gene: TRBV5-6
CDR3 length: 15
D gene: TRBD2
clone size: -

CDR3 protein: CASSQENDRVDGNTEAFF
CDR3 DNA: TGCGCCAGCAGCCAAGAAAACGACAGGGTCGACGGGAACACTGAAGCTTTCTTT
J gene: TRBJ1-1
V gene: TRBV4-1
CDR3 length: 18
D gene: TRBD1
clone size: -

CDR3 protein: CASSLLGDTLSNQPQHF
CDR3 DNA: TGTGCCAGCAGTTTATTGGGGGACACCCTTAGCAATCAGCCCCAGCATTTT
J gene: TRBJ1-5
V gene: TRBV27
CDR3 length: 17
D gene: -
clone size: -

CDR3 protein: CASRRGADTQYF
CDR3 DNA: TGTGCCAGTCGCAGGGGAGCAGATACGCAGTATTTT
J gene: TRBJ2-3
V gene: TRBV19
CDR3 length: 12
D gene: -
clone size: -

CDR3 protein: CASSPNRGGYTF
CDR3 DNA: TGTGCCAGCAGTCCTAACAGGGGTGGCTACACCTTC
J gene: TRBJ1-2
V gene: TRBV28
CDR3 length: 12
D gene: TRBD1
clone size: once

CDR3 protein: CAWSGSGGNTIYF
CDR3 DNA: TGTGCCTGGTCTGGATCGGGAGGAAACACCATATATTTT
J gene: TRBJ1-3
V gene: TRBV30
CDR3 length: 13
D gene: -
clone size: -

CDR3 protein: CASSSDRGPQETQYF
CDR3 DNA: TGTGCCAGCAGCTCAGACAGGGGCCCCCAAGAGACCCAGTACTTC
J gene: TRBJ2-5
V gene: TRBV28
CDR3 length: 15
D gene: TRBD1
clone size: -

CDR3 protein: CSVASGVNEQFF
CDR3 DNA: TGCAGCGTTGCTTCAGGGGTGAATGAGCAGTTCTTC
J gene: TRBJ2-1
V gene: TRBV29-1
CDR3 length: 12
D gene: -
clone size: -

CDR3 protein: CASSPKGGGTGGVNEQFF
CDR3 DNA: TGCGCCAGCAGTCCTAAGGGGGGTGGGACAGGGGGAGTGAATGAGCAGTTCTTC
J gene: TRBJ2-1
V gene: TRBV4-1
CDR3 length: 18
D gene: TRBD1
clone size: -

CDR3 protein: CASNSDSGAQPQHF
CDR3 DNA: TGTGCCAGCAATTCCGACTCGGGTGCACAGCCCCAGCATTTT
J gene: TRBJ1-5
V gene: TRBV6-4
CDR3 length: 14
D gene: -
clone size: -

CDR3 protein: CASSSTGISTEAFF
CDR3 DNA: TGTGCCAGCAGTTCGACAGGGATTAGCACTGAAGCTTTCTTT
J gene: TRBJ1-1
V gene: TRBV28
CDR3 length: 14
D gene: TRBD1
clone size: -

CDR3 protein: CAISDGGAEQFF
CDR3 DNA: TGTGCCATCAGTGACGGCGGGGCTGAGCAGTTCTTC
J gene: TRBJ2-1
V gene: TRBV10-3
CDR3 length: 12
D gene: -
clone size: -

CDR3 protein: CASSSTASARGEQFF
CDR3 DNA: TGTGCCAGCAGCTCTACCGCTAGCGCCCGGGGGGAGCAGTTCTTC
J gene: TRBJ2-1
V gene: TRBV13
CDR3 length: 15
D gene: -
clone size: -

CDR3 protein: CAISSLAAEQYF
CDR3 DNA: TGTGCCATCAGCTCACTAGCGGCCGAGCAGTACTTC
J gene: TRBJ2-7
V gene: TRBV10-3
CDR3 length: 12
D gene: TRBD2
clone size: once

CDR3 protein: CASSPYPPNPQYEQYF
CDR3 DNA: TGTGCCAGCAGCCCCTACCCACCAAACCCCCAATACGAGCAGTACTTC
J gene: TRBJ2-7
V gene: TRBV7-9
CDR3 length: 16
D gene: -
clone size: -

CDR3 protein: CASSLSGAGFQETQYF
CDR3 DNA: TGTGCCAGCAGCCTGTCAGGGGCGGGCTTCCAAGAGACCCAGTACTTC
J gene: TRBJ2-5
V gene: TRBV5-4
CDR3 length: 16
D gene: -
clone size: -

CDR3 protein: CASSVSGTDTNYGYTF
CDR3 DNA: TGTGCCAGCAGCGTCTCCGGGACAGATACGAACTATGGCTACACCTTC
J gene: TRBJ1-2
V gene: TRBV9
CDR3 length: 16
D gene: TRBD1
clone size: -

CDR3 protein: CARSLEVNCGGNQPQHF
CDR3 DNA: TGTGCCAGAAGCTTGGAGGTAAACTGCGGGGGCAATCAGCCCCAGCATTTT
J gene: TRBJ1-5
V gene: TRBV5-3
CDR3 length: 17
D gene: -
clone size: -

CDR3 protein: CAISTLSGAMTDTQYF
CDR3 DNA: TGTGCCATCAGTACCTTGTCGGGAGCAATGACAGATACGCAGTATTTT
J gene: TRBJ2-3
V gene: TRBV10-3
CDR3 length: 16
D gene: -
clone size: once

CDR3 protein: CASSGRLAEMDTQYF
CDR3 DNA: TGTGCCAGCAGTGGTCGACTAGCGGAGATGGATACGCAGTATTTT
J gene: TRBJ2-3
V gene: TRBV6-4
CDR3 length: 15
D gene: TRBD2
clone size: -

CDR3 protein: CASSPPGVTEAFF
CDR3 DNA: TGTGCCAGCAGCCCCCCCGGAGTCACTGAAGCTTTCTTT
J gene: TRBJ1-1
V gene: TRBV11-3
CDR3 length: 13
D gene: -
clone size: -

CDR3 protein: CSAQERYEQYF
CDR3 DNA: TGCAGTGCTCAGGAAAGGTACGAGCAGTACTTC
J gene: TRBJ2-7
V gene: TRBV20-1
CDR3 length: 11
D gene: -
clone size: -

CDR3 protein: CASSSIIYSSEQFF
CDR3 DNA: TGTGCCAGCAGCTCTATAATCTATAGCAGTGAGCAGTTCTTC
J gene: TRBJ2-1
V gene: TRBV7-8
CDR3 length: 14
D gene: -
clone size: -

CDR3 protein: CASSTPVAGGTYEQYF
CDR3 DNA: TGTGCCAGCAGCACTCCCGTAGCGGGAGGGACCTACGAGCAGTACTTC
J gene: TRBJ2-7
V gene: TRBV7-2
CDR3 length: 16
D gene: TRBD2
clone size: -

CDR3 protein: CASSLARQGPNYGYTF
CDR3 DNA: TGTGCCAGCAGCTTGGCGCGACAGGGGCCTAACTATGGCTACACCTTC
J gene: TRBJ1-2
V gene: TRBV5-4
CDR3 length: 16
D gene: TRBD1
clone size: -

CDR3 protein: CASSFPDYGYTF
CDR3 DNA: TGTGCCAGCAGCTTTCCCGACTATGGCTACACCTTC
J gene: TRBJ1-2
V gene: TRBV7-8
CDR3 length: 12
D gene: -
clone size: -

CDR3 protein: CASSFGGGAGNTIYF
CDR3 DNA: TGTGCCAGCAGCTTCGGAGGGGGCGCTGGAAACACCATATATTTT
J gene: TRBJ1-3
V gene: TRBV7-8
CDR3 length: 15
D gene: TRBD1
clone size: -